The clone carrying this TCR beta chain qualifies as medium-sized. Using a constant-region primer together with ProtoScript II reverse transcriptase, TCR beta cDNA was made from roughly 500 ng of total RNA. Employing slightly modified ARM-PCR, three nested multiplex PCR rounds were run, and these gave rise to the TCR beta libraries. In the first two PCR rounds, TRBV1-TRBV30 forward primers were paired with a C-beta reverse primer, and each round lasted 10 cycles. MiXCR, run by TCRdb on the multiplex PCR reads, gives a single entry per CDR3 protein. Among 45,000 to 55,000 distinct CDR3 sequences, roughly 70% were seen once, and the ten largest hold roughly 27%. This record comes from a study of tumor-infiltrating lymphocytes in primary liver carcinoma. From unsorted bulk tissue weighing about 18-30 mg, DNA and RNA were co-extracted. Trimming shortened V by 4 bases and J by 4 bases, and 9 bases separated the two germline ends. CDR1 is MNHEY and CDR2 is SVGAGI in the germline V gene. The length of the CDR3 is 13 residues.

This rearrangement joins TRBV6-5 to TRBJ2-3, with D uncertain. The source of this sequence is a man aged 35 to 55 with primary liver carcinoma and hepatitis B virus infection. Material: liver tumor tissue from sampling region 5. Subset described: tumor region T5, tumor centre. Here the CDR3 DNA reads TGTGCCAGCAGTTCCCAGGCTCCAGATACGCAGTATTTT. Residues: CASSSQAPDTQYF.